The entry below gives a single TCR beta chain sequence along with its context. Data came from immunoSEQ multiplex PCR; TCRdb stores just in-frame clones and leaves some out. This sample yields around 66,000 clones, of which 85% to 90% are seen a single time; approximately 11% belongs to the top ten. This CDR3 has 12 residues. Trimming removed 3 bases from V and 10 bases from J, with 9 bases in between. Germline V lookup: CDR1 MDHEN, CDR2 SYDVKM. Time point here: peripheral blood 6 weeks after treatment start. Each patient presented with locally advanced or metastatic urothelial carcinoma. Each patient gave between 1 and 8 samples of peripheral blood mononuclear cells, which were collected pretreatment and during treatment. This sample was included in a study of PD-L1 blockade in urothelial cancer. Study in general: The analyses of blood took place 3 weeks (second dose) and 6 weeks after treatment start.

The receptor's source is a man aged 60 to 75 with urothelial cancer. Here the sequenced sample was PBMCs, taken around atezolizumab (anti-PD-L1) treatment. This chain links TRBV28 with TRBJ2-2; TRBD1 might be the D (5 bases). The CDR3: CASSFRVEELFF. CDR3 sequence (DNA): TGTGCCAGCAGTTTCAGGGTTGAGGAGCTGTTTTTT.